In this sample, the clone carrying this T cell receptor beta chain turned up a few times. Its antigen is currently unknown. V was shortened by 8 bases and J by 1 base, with 33 bases between the two germline ends. The germline CDR1 and CDR2 sequences are SGHRS and YFSETQ. The CDR3 contains 20 residues. The authors incorporated unique molecular identifiers into the TCR beta cDNA libraries. TCRdb re-derived calls from the PCR reads in MiXCR, one entry per CDR3 protein. The sample has around 400,000 distinct CDR3 sequences; 30% to 40% are singletons. The sample belongs to a study of post-analysis software for immune sequencing data. Study as a whole: There were relapsing-remitting, secondary progressive and progressive-relapsing multiple sclerosis among the disease courses included.

Study conclusions and caveats: Multiple sclerosis patients showed significantly lower normalized Chao1 diversity than controls did. Five TRBV segments appeared more often in patients than in controls, and TRBV5-6, TRBV5-1 and TRBV20-1 were among these.

This receptor was obtained from a girl aged 2-9 years with multiple sclerosis. The V call is TRBV5-1, the J call TRBJ2-5, with D possibly matching TRBD2 (7 bases). The sample was blood. This CDR3 reads CASTGTDIATGGHPQETQYF. CDR3 nucleotide sequence: TGCGCCAGTACGGGGACGGACATCGCGACGGGGGGCCACCCCCAAGAGACCCAGTACTTC. The full variable domain, its missing parts supplied by reference TRBV5-1 and TRBJ2-5, is KAGVTQTPRYLIKTRGQQVTLSCSPISGHRSVSWYQQTPGQGLQFLFEYFSETQRNKGNFPGRFSGRQFSNSRSEMNVSTLELGDSALYLCASTGTDIATGGHPQETQYFGPGTRLLVL.